This T cell receptor (beta chain) is drawn from a study of OX40 agonist ivuxolimab in advanced cancers. Trimming cost V 4 bases and J 3 bases, with 20 bases left between them. CDR3 length equals 16 residues. CDR1 is SGHTS and CDR2 is YDEGEE in the germline V gene. Repertoires were generated with immunoSEQ multiplex PCR, while TCRdb's copy carries only in-frame clones and drops some. Altogether about 80,000 clones are present, about nine tenths being singletons, with the ten largest covering approximately 0.3%. The clonotype was recovered from an adult with an advanced solid tumor such as melanoma, head and neck, liver or kidney cancer. This rearrangement joins TRBV5-8 to TRBJ2-7; maybe TRBD1 (6 bases). Here the sequenced sample was CD4+ or CD8+ T cells sorted from blood, taken in a trial of the OX40 agonist ivuxolimab. The CDR3 sequence: CASSMPTDRNFYEQYF. CDR3 sequence (DNA): TGTGCCAGCAGCATGCCTACCGACAGGAACTTCTACGAGCAGTACTTC.